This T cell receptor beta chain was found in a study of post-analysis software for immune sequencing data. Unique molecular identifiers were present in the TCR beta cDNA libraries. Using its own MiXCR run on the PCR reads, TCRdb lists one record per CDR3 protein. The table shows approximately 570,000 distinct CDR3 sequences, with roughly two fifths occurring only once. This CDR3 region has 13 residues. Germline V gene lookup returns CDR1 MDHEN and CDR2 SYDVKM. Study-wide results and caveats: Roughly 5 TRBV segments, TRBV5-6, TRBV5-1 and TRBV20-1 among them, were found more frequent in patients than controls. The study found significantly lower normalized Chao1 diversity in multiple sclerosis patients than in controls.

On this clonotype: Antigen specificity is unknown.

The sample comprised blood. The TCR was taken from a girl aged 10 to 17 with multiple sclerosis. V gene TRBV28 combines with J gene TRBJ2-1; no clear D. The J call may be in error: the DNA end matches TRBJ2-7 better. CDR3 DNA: TGTGCCAGCCTCCGTGAGGCCTACAATGAGCAGTACTTC. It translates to CASLREAYNEQYF.